The 30 T cell receptor beta chains below come from one sample, sequenced in a study of long-term antiretroviral therapy in people with HIV. Sequencing relied on immunoSEQ assay v3.0, run at survey level. The method was immunoSEQ multiplex PCR; TCRdb's version includes in-frame clones alone and lacks a portion of them. The table shows about 39,000 clones, with about 85% occurring only once. Specimen: unsorted PBMCs, collected 3.1 years after starting antiretroviral therapy. Every receptor here comes from a woman between 45 and 60 years old with HIV.

The gene calls are TRBV15 and TRBJ1-1; 9 nucleotides align to TRBD1. In germline, CDR1 is LNHNV, CDR2 YYDKDF (reference sequence). This CDR3 spans 17 amino acids. Germline trimming cut 3 bases from V and 1 base from J; bases unmatched to any gene: 9. The CDR3: CATSSPGTGSANTEAFF. The CDR3 nucleotides read TGTGCCACCAGCAGTCCCGGGACAGGGTCCGCGAACACTGAAGCTTTCTTT.

This chain uses TRBV11-2 with TRBJ1-1; D is unclear. V was pared by 0 bases and J by 7 bases, with 12 bases between. The CDR3 totals 14 residues. In germline, CDR1 is SGHAT, CDR2 FQNNGV. The CDR3 DNA reads TGTGCCAGCAGCTTAGATCTTGGGGTGGGTGAAGCTTTCTTT. Translating gives CASSLDLGVGEAFF.

J is TRBJ1-2 and V is TRBV6-1; perhaps TRBD1 as D (5 bases). This CDR3 spans 15 amino acids. Trimming pared 4 bases from V and 4 bases from J, leaving 16 bases between. Germline CDR1 and CDR2: MNHNS and SASEGT. This CDR3 is CASSGVTGASYGYTF. CDR3 DNA: TGTGCCAGCAGTGGAGTTACAGGAGCATCCTATGGCTACACCTTC.

The rearrangement joins TRBV4-3 to TRBJ2-3, with a tentative D call TRBD2 (6 bases). V lost 1 base and J lost 0, with 11 bases in between. The CDR3 consists of 16 residues. CDR1 LGHNA and CDR2 YSLEER come from the germline V gene. The CDR3 DNA reads TGCGCCAGCAGCCAAGGAGCGGGTTCTAGCACAGATACGCAGTATTTT. Its protein is CASSQGAGSSTDTQYF.

V is TRBV13 and J is TRBJ1-4; 11 positions agree with TRBD1. The junction had 4 bases not matched to a gene; V was cut back by 3 bases and J by 7 bases. The CDR3 is 15 amino acids. The V gene's germline CDR1 is PRHDT and CDR2 FYEKMQ (reference sequence). The CDR3 region has the DNA TGTGCCAGCAGCTTTCGGGGACAGGGGGGTGAAAAACTGTTTTTT. Translation: CASSFRGQGGEKLFF. Filled out from reference TRBV13 and TRBJ1-4, the complete variable domain reads AAGVIQSPRHLIKEKRETATLKCYPIPRHDTVYWYQQGPGQDPQFLISFYEKMQSDKGSIPDRFSAQQFSDYHSELNMSSLELGDSALYFCASSFRGQGGEKLFFGSGTQLSVL.

The rearrangement links TRBV10-1 to TRBJ2-7; 10 nucleotides line up with TRBD1. J gave up 6 bases and V 6 bases, and 5 bases lay outside the gene matches. The CDR3 sequence is 13 residues long. Germline V gene lookup returns CDR1 WNHNN and CDR2 SYGVQD (reference sequence). The CDR3 loop reads CASRTGGSGEQYF. The CDR3 bases are TGCGCCAGCAGGACAGGGGGCTCGGGCGAGCAGTACTTC.

This chain joins TRBV11-2 and TRBJ2-7, with 11 bases fitting TRBD1. V dropped 1 base and J dropped 4; count of bases not matched to a gene: 9. The V gene's germline CDR1 is SGHAT and CDR2 FQNNGV. This CDR3 is built from 17 residues. As DNA, the CDR3 is TGTGCCAGCAGCTTAGCCCTTGTGGGACAGGGGGGGTACGAGCAGTACTTC. Its protein is CASSLALVGQGGYEQYF.

The chain joins TRBV29-1 to TRBJ2-3, with D possibly being TRBD2 (6 bases). The length of the CDR3 is 14 residues. Trimming left V 4 bases short and J 7 bases short, with 18 bases between. Germline values: CDR1 SQVTM, CDR2 ANQGSEA. CDR3 protein: CSVGRKGRMNTQYF. The CDR3 DNA follows: TGCAGCGTTGGTCGGAAGGGGAGGATGAATACGCAGTATTTT.

The genes are TRBV12-5 and TRBJ2-5, with D possibly matching TRBD1 (5 bases). Trimming removed 3 bases from V and 7 bases from J, with 9 bases in between. CDR1 and CDR2 (germline): LGHNT, FRNRAP. This CDR3 region has 12 residues. The chain's CDR3 is CASGFYRGTQYF. CDR3 DNA sequence: TGTGCTAGTGGTTTTTATAGGGGGACCCAGTACTTC.

The rearrangement links TRBV7-8 to TRBJ1-3; possibly TRBD1 for D (6 bases). CDR1 is SGHVS and CDR2 is FQNEAQ in the germline V gene. V was pared by 3 bases and J by 2 bases, with 8 bases between. This CDR3 is 14 amino acids long. In nucleotides, the CDR3 is TGTGCCAGCAGCTTTTCAGGGGCTGGAAACACCATATATTTT. Residues: CASSFSGAGNTIYF.

The chain links TRBV18 to TRBJ2-5; 12 bases agree with TRBD2. J was trimmed by 5 bases and V by 1 base; bases with no gene match: 8. The CDR3 loop spans 17 amino acids. Germline lookup yields CDR1 KGHSH and CDR2 LQKENI. The CDR3 DNA reads TGTGCCAGCTCACCACAAGCTAGCGGGGGGGCCGAGGAGACCCAGTACTTC. This translates into CASSPQASGGAEETQYF.

This clone turned up a few times. The chain couples TRBV29-1 to TRBJ1-1; TRBD1 matches at 10 bases. Germline V CDR1 and CDR2: SQVTM, ANQGSEA. The CDR3 is 14 amino acids. V gave up 5 bases and J gave up 5 bases; unmatched junction bases: 8. The CDR3 nucleotides are TGCAGCGTTTCGATGACAGGGGGCAGGACTGAAGCTTTCTTT. Its protein product is CSVSMTGGRTEAFF.

The chain carries TRBV18 and TRBJ2-7; a possible D gene is TRBD1 (6 bases). CDR3 length equals 15 residues. In germline, CDR1 is KGHSH, CDR2 LQKENI. With 3 bases removed from V and 4 bases from J, the gap between germline ends came to 16 bases. CDR3 in DNA: TGTGCCAGCTCACCCCAAACAGGGTCTGGATACGAGCAGTACTTC. This translates into CASSPQTGSGYEQYF.

The rearrangement uses TRBV4-3 and TRBJ1-4, with D maybe TRBD1 (5 bases). Trimming took off 0 bases at V and 8 bases at J, with 13 bases between the two ends. The CDR3 is 15 residues long. Germline CDR1 reads LGHNA; CDR2 reads YSLEER. The CDR3: CASSQETGPEEKLFF. The CDR3 nucleotides read TGCGCCAGCAGCCAAGAAACGGGACCGGAGGAAAAACTGTTTTTT.

In its sample, this clone was seen once. The V call is TRBV6-5, the J call TRBJ2-7, with D maybe TRBD1 (6 bases). This CDR3 has 14 amino acids. V was shortened by 2 bases and J by 2 bases, with 10 bases between the two germline ends. Germline loops: CDR1 MNHEY, CDR2 SVGAGI. The CDR3 region is CASSYQTGAYEQYF. The CDR3 bases are TGTGCCAGCAGTTACCAGACAGGAGCCTACGAGCAGTACTTC.

V and J are TRBV19 and TRBJ2-4; D might be TRBD1 or TRBD2, each matching 7 bases. The CDR3 is made up of 15 amino acids. V was clipped by 6 bases and J by 7 bases, with 19 bases between them. CDR1 is LNHDA and CDR2 is SQIVND in the germline V gene (reference sequence). The CDR3: CASSPGGGSWNIQYF. The CDR3 nucleotides are TGTGCCAGTAGCCCAGGGGGGGGCTCTTGGAACATTCAGTACTTC.

The V gene is TRBV7-9, the J gene TRBJ1-2; D is ambiguous. Germline values: CDR1 SEHNR, CDR2 FQNEAQ (reference sequence). Trimming removed 1 base from V and 6 bases from J, with 15 bases in between. The CDR3 covers 15 residues. The CDR3 region has the DNA TGTGCCAGCAGCTTAGGGCCGACTTTGTTAGATGGCTACACCTTC. It specifies CASSLGPTLLDGYTF.

The CDR3 here is CASSVYGDTEAFF. CDR3 in DNA: TGTGCCAGCAGTGTATACGGCGACACTGAAGCTTTCTTT. The rearrangement joins TRBV6-1 to TRBJ1-1; no clear D. Germline loops: CDR1 MNHNS, CDR2 SASEGT. The CDR3 has 13 residues. Between the trimmed V and J ends, which lost 4 bases and 3 bases, there was a span of 9 bases.

The chain combines TRBV9 with TRBJ2-2; 7 bases match TRBD1. Germline V CDR1 and CDR2: SGDLS, YYNGEE. The CDR3 is 15 residues long. After removal of 4 bases from V and 2 bases from J, the junction contained 5 bases not matched to a gene. CDR3 loop: CASSFRQGNTGELFF. The CDR3 coding sequence is TGTGCCAGCAGCTTTCGACAGGGAAACACCGGGGAGCTGTTTTTT.

The gene calls are TRBV7-6 and TRBJ2-7; weak D call: TRBD1 (7 bases). The CDR3 contains 16 residues. CDR1 SGHVS and CDR2 FNYEAQ come from the germline V gene. Trimming took 5 bases from V and 1 from J, leaving 18 bases between them. The CDR3 is CASSRFAGGSSYEQYF. The CDR3 DNA reads TGTGCCAGCAGCCGCTTTGCAGGGGGGTCTTCCTACGAGCAGTACTTC.

The J gene is TRBJ2-2, the V gene TRBV6-5; TRBD2 agrees at 13 bases. This CDR3 contains 15 residues. Losses at the gene ends were 5 bases for V and 8 bases for J; bases not matched to a gene: 5. CDR1 and CDR2 from the germline V gene are MNHEY and SVGAGI. The chain's CDR3 is CASSRGLAGLGELFF. CDR3 nucleotide sequence: TGTGCCAGCAGTAGGGGACTAGCGGGGCTGGGGGAGCTGTTTTTT.

This clone was seen a single time. V and J are TRBV9 and TRBJ2-3; 8 bases match TRBD2. J was trimmed by 0 bases and V by 2 bases; bases with no gene match: 14. This CDR3 has 19 residues. The germline V gene encodes CDR1 SGDLS and CDR2 YYNGEE. The CDR3: CASSVGLGDGGASTDTQYF. The CDR3 DNA reads as TGTGCCAGCAGCGTTGGGCTGGGGGACGGGGGGGCTAGCACAGATACGCAGTATTTT.

As concerns this clone: This same CDR3 is encoded by further DNA sequences in the sample. V is TRBV4-3 and J is TRBJ1-2, with D possibly being TRBD1 (5 bases). Per the germline V gene, CDR1 is LGHNA and CDR2 is YSLEER. Trimming stripped 0 bases from V and 4 bases from J, with 9 bases between. The CDR3 runs 14 residues. CDR3 loop: CASSQDRGPYGYTF. The CDR3 DNA follows: TGCGCCAGCAGCCAAGACCGGGGACCCTATGGCTACACCTTC.

The chain joins TRBV11-3 to TRBJ2-2; 10 nucleotides match TRBD2. This CDR3 has 15 amino acids. The germline V gene encodes CDR1 SGHNT and CDR2 YENEEA. The ends lost 6 bases at V and 1 base at J; junction bases unmatched: 2. Here the CDR3 reads CASSSSGGNTGELFF. The CDR3 DNA reads as TGTGCCAGCAGTTCTAGCGGGGGGAACACCGGGGAGCTGTTTTTT.

The chain combines TRBV5-6 with TRBJ1-4; 10 bases map to TRBD1. Germline values: CDR1 SGHDT, CDR2 YYEEEE. The CDR3 is made up of 15 amino acids. V lost 0 bases, J lost 7 bases, and 3 bases stayed unmatched. Here the CDR3 reads CASSLAGTGAEKLFF. CDR3 sequence (DNA): TGTGCCAGCAGCTTGGCCGGGACAGGGGCTGAAAAACTGTTTTTT.

This sequence joins TRBV5-1 and TRBJ1-1, with TRBD1 matching over 7 bases. The J segment lost 2 bases and the V segment lost 4 bases, leaving 5 bases of the junction unmatched. The germline V gene encodes CDR1 SGHRS and CDR2 YFSETQ. The CDR3 has 14 residues. CDR3 bases: TGCGCCAGCAGCCTCCAGGGGGGAAACACTGAAGCTTTCTTT. It encodes CASSLQGGNTEAFF.

The chain combines TRBV6-1 with TRBJ2-2; no reliable D call. Germline V CDR1 and CDR2: MNHNS, SASEGT. The CDR3 consists of 13 residues. Trimming took off 6 bases at V and 5 bases at J, with 10 bases between the two ends. CDR3 protein: CASRPVGTGELFF. CDR3 bases: TGTGCCAGCAGACCCGTGGGTACCGGGGAGCTGTTTTTT.

This clone was observed a single time. The chain has TRBV30 and TRBJ2-7, with TRBD1 as a possible D gene (5 bases). Trimming removed 2 bases from V and 6 bases from J, with 14 bases in between. Germline V gene sequence: CDR1 GTSNPN, CDR2 SVGIG (reference sequence). The length of the CDR3 is 13 residues. CDR3 DNA: TGTGCCTGGAGTACCCAGGGATCTAGCGAGCAGTACTTC. Translation: CAWSTQGSSEQYF.

The CDR3 reads CASSVSDTQYF. The CDR3 nucleotides are TGTGCCAGCAGCGTATCAGATACGCAGTATTTT. The gene calls are TRBV6-6 and TRBJ2-3; D unresolved. Germline loops: CDR1 MNHNY, CDR2 SVGAGI (reference sequence). There are 11 residues in the CDR3. V was cut by 6 bases and J by 4 bases, with 5 bases left in between.

The chain recombines TRBV5-1 with TRBJ1-1; D is unresolved. Germline V gives CDR1 SGHRS, CDR2 YFSETQ. Trimming left V 2 bases short and J 5 bases short, with 10 bases between. CDR3 length equals 13 residues. The CDR3 DNA follows: TGCGCCAGCAGCTTCGAGAGCGCGACTGAAGCTTTCTTT. Translation gives CASSFESATEAFF.